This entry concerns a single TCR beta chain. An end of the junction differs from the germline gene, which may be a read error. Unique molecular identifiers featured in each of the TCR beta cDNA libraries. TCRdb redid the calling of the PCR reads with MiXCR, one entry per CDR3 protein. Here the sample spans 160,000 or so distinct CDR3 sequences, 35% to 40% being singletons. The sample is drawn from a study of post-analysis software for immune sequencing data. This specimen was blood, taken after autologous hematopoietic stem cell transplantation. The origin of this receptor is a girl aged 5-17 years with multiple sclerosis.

CDR3 nucleotide sequence: TGTGCCGGCAGCCATCTGGGGGAGGATACGCAGTATTTT. This gives the protein CAGSHLGEDTQYF. This chain uses TRBV7-9 with TRBJ2-3; the D call may be TRBD1 or TRBD2 (5 bases each). Germline CDR1 reads SEHNR; CDR2 reads FQNEAQ (reference sequence). This CDR3 is built from 13 residues.